The present T cell receptor (delta chain) was sequenced within a study of γδ T cells in repeated Plasmodium falciparum infection. About the research overall: Donors were malaria-exposed Malian children or age- and gender-matched Australian children. Over around 580 days, donors received four mosquito-bite P. falciparum NF54 infections. Malian repertoires were sampled cross-sectionally without transmission and longitudinally through febrile malaria.

Each sorted gammadelta sample had TRG and TRD chains sequenced. TCRdb re-called clones from the multiplex PCR reads using CATT. The top ten clones hold more than 9% of a sample with more than 70,000 delta-chain clones, approximately 0.92% of them seen once. Germline lookup yields CDR1 GEAIGNYY and CDR2 EKD. This CDR3 is 18 amino acids long. The V segment lost 3 bases and the J segment 0 bases; nucleotides outside the gene matches: 15. This clone was seen a handful of times. This likely stems from a read error, as it lies one base from a far larger clone. Distinct nucleotide sequences in the sample also encode this CDR3. Bulk repertoires came from Vgamma9/Vdelta2+ or Vdelta2-negative gammadelta T cells flow-sorted from PBMC.

Sequenced input: gamma-delta T cells from blood. V usage is TRDV2 and J usage is TRDJ1; TRDD3 agrees at 7 bases. The J gene, left out of TCRdb, was set here by checking the DNA against germline. The sequence derives from a pool of human donors (malaria-infected and uninfected, not separated). The CDR3, as DNA: TGTGCCTGTGACGCTGTAAGTGCTGGGGGCTTGTACACCGATAAACTCATCTTT. Its translation is CACDAVSAGGLYTDKLIF.